These 29 T cell receptor beta chains were all obtained from the same sample, sequenced in a study of technical replicates of blood from a handful of donors (dated 2017 in TCRdb). The library relied on the immunoSEQ multiplex PCR assay. As stored in TCRdb, this immuneACCESS dataset retains in-frame rearrangements with V and J assigned. A fraction of the clones does not appear; measured against another copy, unresolved V genes explain less than half of the discrepancy, and the remainder lacks a known reason. The sample data list 100,000 or so clones, and approximately 95% of these were observed just once. The leading ten clones occupy about 0.34% of the sample. The sample taken for sequencing was T cells isolated from PBMCs. The receptors were sampled from a human donor in good health.

The chain couples TRBV19 to TRBJ1-1; D call uncertain. The germline V gene encodes CDR1 LNHDA and CDR2 SQIVND (reference sequence). Trimming left V 3 bases short and J 7 bases short, with 9 bases between. This CDR3 has 12 residues. This chain's CDR3 is CASSMGDFEAFF. For the CDR3, the DNA is TGTGCCAGTAGTATGGGAGATTTTGAAGCTTTCTTT.

The chain employs TRBV13 and TRBJ2-1; D perhaps matches TRBD2 (5 bases). The CDR3 has 14 amino acids. Trimming pared 2 bases from V and 4 bases from J, leaving 9 bases between. Germline V gene data show CDR1 as PRHDT and CDR2 as FYEKMQ (reference sequence). The CDR3, as DNA: TGTGCCAGCAGCTTACGGACTGTGTACAATGAGCAGTTCTTC. This gives the protein CASSLRTVYNEQFF.

This clone has just one count. V and J are TRBV11-3 and TRBJ2-5; 9 positions match TRBD2. Germline V gene lookup returns CDR1 SGHNT and CDR2 YENEEA. The V gene end was trimmed by 5 bases and the J gene end by 5 bases; junction bases not matched to a gene: 15. CDR3 length: 17 amino acids. DNA of the CDR3: TGTGCCAGCAGCCCGGACGTGGTTAGCGGGAGTTTCGAGACCCAGTACTTC. Translated: CASSPDVVSGSFETQYF.

In DNA form, the CDR3 reads TGTGCCAGCAGCTTAGCACTAGCGGGAGTTGAATTGAATACGCAGTATTTT. Translation gives CASSLALAGVELNTQYF. The chain carries TRBV7-2 and TRBJ2-3, with 11 bases aligning to TRBD2. Germline V gene lookup returns CDR1 SGHTA and CDR2 FQGNSA. V lost 0 bases, J lost 7 bases, and 9 bases stayed unmatched. This CDR3 spans 17 amino acids.

The chain uses TRBV11-2 and TRBJ2-7, with a tentative D call TRBD1 (5 bases). Germline CDR1 and CDR2: SGHAT and FQNNGV. With 3 bases removed from V and 5 bases from J, the gap between germline ends came to 11 bases. This CDR3 spans 13 amino acids. As DNA, the CDR3 is TGTGCCAGCAGCTTTTGGACATCCGACGAGCAGTACTTC. It codes for CASSFWTSDEQYF.

J is TRBJ2-3 and V is TRBV9, with D maybe TRBD2 (5 bases). The germline gives CDR1 SGDLS, CDR2 YYNGEE. The CDR3 is 15 amino acids. The ends were cut back, 0 bases at V and 2 bases at J, with 10 bases in the middle. The CDR3 DNA reads as TGTGCCAGCAGCGTAGGAGGCGGGTTCACAGATACGCAGTATTTT. Its translation is CASSVGGGFTDTQYF.

The CDR3 DNA follows: TGTGCCAGCAGCCCTCAGGGACTAGCGGGCACCGGGGAGCTGTTTTTT. Translating gives CASSPQGLAGTGELFF. The rearrangement joins TRBV7-3 to TRBJ2-2; 12 positions match TRBD2. Trimming cost V 5 bases and J 4 bases; bases outside gene matches: 5. Looked up from germline, CDR1 is SGHTA and CDR2 is FQGTGA. The CDR3 consists of 16 residues.

The CDR3 bases are TGTGCCAGCGCGCAAGAGCAGGGGGGCAATGAGCAGTTCTTC. This gives the protein CASAQEQGGNEQFF. The chain employs TRBV2 and TRBJ2-1, with D tentatively TRBD1 (7 bases). There are 14 residues in the CDR3. In germline, CDR1 is SNHLY, CDR2 FYNNEI. Trimming took 8 bases from V and 6 from J, leaving 17 bases between them.

The J gene is TRBJ1-3, the V gene TRBV25-1; D may be TRBD1 (6 bases). V was cut by 8 bases and J by 0 bases, with 17 bases left in between. Germline V gene data show CDR1 as MGHDK and CDR2 as SYGVNS. The CDR3 is made up of 16 amino acids. The CDR3 spells CASGDNLRTSGNTIYF. CDR3 nucleotides: TGTGCCAGCGGGGACAACCTCCGAACCTCTGGAAACACCATATATTTT.

The chain combines TRBV28 with TRBJ2-7, with 7 bases identical to TRBD1. Trimming at V came to 7 bases and at J to 0 bases, leaving 9 bases not matched to a gene. The CDR3 sequence is 15 residues long. Germline V CDR1 and CDR2: MDHEN, SYDVKM. The CDR3 DNA follows: TGTGCCAGCACCCCCGGGACAGCATACTCCTACGAGCAGTACTTC. It is translated as CASTPGTAYSYEQYF.

The CDR3 nucleotides are TGTGCCAGCAGTTACGCGGGTGAAGCTTTCTTT. This encodes CASSYAGEAFF. This chain joins TRBV6-5 and TRBJ1-1, with D hard to call. Germline values: CDR1 MNHEY, CDR2 SVGAGI. V shed 2 bases and J shed 7 bases, with 5 bases lying between them. This CDR3 has 11 amino acids.

The rearrangement joins TRBV4-1 to TRBJ2-3, with 15 bases identical to TRBD2. The trim removed 4 bases at V and 7 bases at J, leaving 6 bases unmatched. CDR3 length: 16 residues. Germline lookup yields CDR1 MGHRA and CDR2 YSYEKL. The CDR3 spells CASSLGLAGGGNTQYF. CDR3 sequence (DNA): TGCGCCAGCAGCCTAGGACTAGCGGGAGGGGGGAATACGCAGTATTTT.

This chain links TRBV7-8 with TRBJ2-1, with a possible D match to TRBD1 (5 bases). Germline assignment: CDR1 SGHVS and CDR2 FQNEAQ. V was cut by 2 bases and J by 6 bases, with 23 bases left in between. The CDR3 sequence is 18 residues long. The CDR3 sequence: CASSLSRRGRTQINEQFF. In DNA, the CDR3 is TGTGCCAGCAGCTTATCTAGAAGGGGCCGAACTCAGATCAATGAGCAGTTCTTC.

This chain connects TRBV30 to TRBJ1-4; TRBD1 might be the D (6 bases). The CDR3 length is 13 residues. CDR1 and CDR2 from the germline V gene are GTSNPN and SVGIG (reference sequence). Trimming shortened V by 0 bases and J by 10 bases, and 12 bases separated the two germline ends. CDR3 sequence reads: CAWSVGPGVKLFF. CDR3 coding DNA: TGTGCCTGGAGTGTAGGGCCAGGGGTAAAACTGTTTTTT.

V is TRBV10-1 and J is TRBJ1-2, with no clear D. This CDR3 is 13 amino acids long. Trimming left V 0 bases short and J 6 bases short, with 8 bases between. The germline V gene has CDR1 WNHNN and CDR2 SYGVQD (reference sequence). CDR3 DNA sequence: TGCGCCAGCAGTGAGTCGACACTTGATGGCTACACCTTC. Amino acids: CASSESTLDGYTF.

The chain links TRBV2 to TRBJ1-5; the match to TRBD1 covers 8 bases. The CDR3 contains 17 residues. Germline trimming cut 6 bases from V and 0 bases from J; bases unmatched to any gene: 10. In germline, CDR1 is SNHLY, CDR2 FYNNEI. The CDR3 DNA follows: TGTGCCAGCAGCCAAGGACAGGGAGGATATAGCAATCAGCCCCAGCATTTT. Translating gives CASSQGQGGYSNQPQHF.

The chain uses TRBV28 and TRBJ1-4; D gene unclear. Germline V gene data show CDR1 as MDHEN and CDR2 as SYDVKM. The CDR3 covers 16 residues. V lost 1 base and J 0 bases, leaving 9 bases between the germline ends. The CDR3 protein is CASSLFIQSTNEKLFF. CDR3 coding DNA: TGTGCCAGCAGTTTATTTATCCAGTCAACTAATGAAAAACTGTTTTTT.

J is TRBJ2-7 and V is TRBV10-2, with D unresolved. The V gene's germline CDR1 is WSHSY and CDR2 SAAADI. This CDR3 is built from 12 residues. Trimming cost V 5 bases and J 4 bases, with 9 bases left between them. The CDR3 reads CASSQSGYEQYF. The CDR3, as DNA: TGCGCCAGCAGTCAATCAGGATACGAGCAGTACTTC.

The chain combines TRBV5-6 with TRBJ2-3, with D tentatively TRBD2 (5 bases). V lost 2 bases and J lost 7, with 11 bases in between. The CDR3 runs to 13 residues. Germline CDR1 is SGHDT and CDR2 is YYEEEE. CDR3 sequence: CASSFGVTNTQYF. DNA of the CDR3: TGTGCCAGCAGCTTCGGGGTAACCAATACGCAGTATTTT.

This clone has only a few counts. This sequence joins TRBV6-6 and TRBJ1-1, with TRBD1 identical over 9 bases. Trimming took 6 bases from V and 1 from J; bases not matched to a gene: 3. The CDR3 runs 14 residues. Looked up from germline, CDR1 is MNHNY and CDR2 is SVGAGI (reference sequence). The CDR3 sequence: CASRDRGTNTEAFF. The CDR3 DNA reads as TGTGCCAGCAGGGACAGGGGTACGAACACTGAAGCTTTCTTT.

CDR3 protein: CASSLIAGVDTQYF. CDR3 nucleotides: TGTGCCAGCAGCTTGATCGCGGGAGTAGATACGCAGTATTTT. This rearrangement joins TRBV5-5 to TRBJ2-3; 7 nucleotides agree with TRBD2. V shed 1 base, J shed 5 bases, and the junction held 4 bases outside the gene matches. The CDR3 covers 14 residues. Germline V lookup: CDR1 SGHKS, CDR2 YYEKEE (reference sequence).

The chain uses TRBV4-3 and TRBJ2-1; tentatively, D is TRBD2 (7 bases). The V end was cut by 1 base, the J end by 8 bases, with 18 bases between. This CDR3 is 16 amino acids long. Germline V gives CDR1 LGHNA, CDR2 YSLEER. CDR3 sequence (DNA): TGCGCCAGCAGCCAAGTTTTAGAGGGAGGGGGGGATGAGCAGTTCTTC. Encoded protein: CASSQVLEGGGDEQFF.

The gene calls are TRBV2 and TRBJ2-1; D may be TRBD2 (5 bases). V dropped 2 bases and J dropped 6 bases, with 11 bases sitting between them. The germline V gene encodes CDR1 SNHLY and CDR2 FYNNEI. There are 14 residues in the CDR3. The chain's CDR3 is CASSERGSLNEQFF. DNA of the CDR3: TGTGCCAGCAGTGAACGGGGATCCCTCAATGAGCAGTTCTTC.

This chain links TRBV4-1 with TRBJ2-7, with D unclear. CDR3 length: 14 residues. The V gene lost 0 bases and the J gene lost 3 bases, with 9 bases spanning the gap. Per the germline V gene, CDR1 is MGHRA and CDR2 is YSYEKL. The CDR3 loop is CASSQDWRIYEQYF. The CDR3 DNA sequence: TGCGCCAGCAGCCAAGATTGGCGGATCTACGAGCAGTACTTC.

The chain employs TRBV29-1 and TRBJ2-1; D remains ambiguous. From germline, CDR1 is SQVTM and CDR2 ANQGSEA. The ends were cut back, 4 bases at V and 7 bases at J, with 5 bases in the middle. This CDR3 has 10 amino acids. CDR3 sequence: CSVAVNEQFF. CDR3 DNA: TGCAGCGTTGCAGTGAATGAGCAGTTCTTC.

The chain links TRBV9 to TRBJ2-5; D might be TRBD1 (6 bases). Per germline, CDR1 SGDLS and CDR2 YYNGEE. The CDR3 loop spans 15 amino acids. Trimming cost V 1 base and J 6 bases, with 16 bases left between them. Here the CDR3 DNA reads TGTGCCAGCAGCGTATTAGGGACATGGGGACAGACCCAGTACTTC. It is translated as CASSVLGTWGQTQYF. Supplemented by reference TRBV9 and TRBJ2-5, the full variable domain reads DSGVTQTPKHLITATGQRVTLRCSPRSGDLSVYWYQQSLDQGLQFLIQYYNGEERAKGNILERFSAQQFPDLHSELNLSSLELGDSALYFCASSVLGTWGQTQYFGPGTRLLVL.

The chain combines TRBV4-1 with TRBJ1-5; possibly TRBD1 for D (6 bases). Germline-derived CDR1 and CDR2 are MGHRA and YSYEKL. There are 15 residues in the CDR3. The ends were cut back, 1 base at V and 4 bases at J, with 11 bases in the middle. This CDR3 is CASSQGNRENQPQHF. CDR3 DNA: TGCGCCAGCAGCCAAGGTAACAGGGAGAATCAGCCCCAGCATTTT.

This clone was found once. This sequence joins TRBV7-8 and TRBJ2-5, with 7 nucleotides matching TRBD2. The germline gives CDR1 SGHVS, CDR2 FQNEAQ. The J segment lost 3 bases and the V segment lost 4 bases, leaving 5 bases of the junction unmatched. The CDR3 sequence is 14 residues long. The DNA of the CDR3 is TGTGCCAGCAGCTCCACGCTAGCGGAAGAGACCCAGTACTTC. The encoded protein is CASSSTLAEETQYF.

The chain joins TRBV28 to TRBJ2-6; 8 bases agree with TRBD1. Germline CDR1 and CDR2: MDHEN and SYDVKM. With 6 bases clipped from V and 0 bases from J, the junction kept 10 bases outside the gene matches. This CDR3 has 18 amino acids. The CDR3 reads CASSATGDFFSGANVLTF. CDR3 bases: TGTGCCAGCAGCGCGACAGGGGACTTTTTCTCTGGGGCCAACGTCCTGACTTTC.